The 15 T cell receptor beta chains presented below share a single source sample, sequenced in a study of T-cell memory formation after mild COVID-19. Via MiXCR, TCRdb re-called the 5' RACE reads, giving one row per CDR3 protein. The sample records roughly 100,000 distinct CDR3 sequences, 10% to 15% being singletons. Material for sequencing was PBMCs or a T cell subset sorted from them (not recorded which). Receptor source: an adult woman who had mild COVID-19 (a few samples of this study predate the infection). Cell type and time point are not known.

In its sample, this clonotype was seen a few times. The V call is TRBV4-3, the J call TRBJ1-6, with TRBD1 matching 7 bases. J was trimmed by 6 bases and V by 6 bases; bases with no gene match: 5. This CDR3 region has 14 residues. Germline V gene data show CDR1 as LGHNA and CDR2 as YSLEER. Here the CDR3 reads CASRTGETNSPLHF. The CDR3 nucleotides are TGCGCCAGCAGAACAGGGGAGACTAATTCACCCCTCCACTTT.

The chain is built from TRBV6-2 or TRBV6-3 and TRBJ2-1; 8 positions match TRBD2. The CDR3 is 15 residues long. Losses at the gene ends were 5 bases for V and 2 bases for J; bases not matched to a gene: 5. The germline CDR1 and CDR2 sequences are MNHEY and SVGEGT. CDR3 region: CASSRDSGTYNEQFF. As DNA, the CDR3 is TGTGCCAGCAGTAGAGATAGCGGGACCTACAATGAGCAGTTCTTC.

J is TRBJ1-2 and V is TRBV5-1; no definite D call. Germline loops: CDR1 SGHRS, CDR2 YFSETQ. V was trimmed by 2 bases and J by 3 bases, leaving 8 bases between them. CDR3 length: 13 residues. The CDR3 DNA sequence: TGCGCCAGCAGCTTCGGGCAGGACTATGGCTACACCTTC. Translated, it gives CASSFGQDYGYTF.

The chain is built from TRBV12-3 or TRBV12-4 and TRBJ2-1; 9 bases fit TRBD2. This CDR3 contains 15 residues. The V and J ends lost 1 base and 5 bases, in that order; junction bases with no gene match: 3. The CDR3 protein is CASSLEASGNNEQFF. The CDR3 DNA follows: TGTGCCAGCAGTTTAGAGGCTAGCGGGAACAATGAGCAGTTCTTC.

This clonotype has only a few counts. This chain uses TRBV29-1 with TRBJ2-1; 8 bases map to TRBD1. The CDR3 sequence is 13 residues long. CDR1 is SQVTM and CDR2 is ANQGSEA in the germline V gene. With V trimmed by 4 bases and J by 5 bases, 4 bases remained unmatched. CDR3 amino acids: CSVAGGAHNEQFF. Here the CDR3 DNA reads TGCAGCGTTGCAGGGGGCGCCCACAATGAGCAGTTCTTC.

This chain uses TRBV4-2 with TRBJ1-6, with D possibly being TRBD1 (5 bases). This CDR3 has 15 residues. Looked up from germline, CDR1 is LGHNA and CDR2 is YNFKEQ. Trimming removed 0 bases at V and 11 bases at J, with 14 bases between. The CDR3 region is CASSQDPGVGAPLHF. The DNA for the CDR3 is TGTGCCAGCAGCCAAGATCCGGGGGTAGGGGCACCCCTCCACTTT.

There are a few counts of this clonotype. This CDR3 is CATSRPGQHEQYF. The DNA for the CDR3 is TGTGCCACCAGCAGACCGGGACAACACGAGCAGTACTTC. The chain couples TRBV15 to TRBJ2-7; a possible D gene is TRBD1 (6 bases). The V and J ends lost 2 bases and 5 bases respectively, with 10 bases between them. The CDR3 consists of 13 residues. The V gene's germline CDR1 is LNHNV and CDR2 YYDKDF (reference sequence).

This clonotype was recorded once. The chain is built from TRBV7-7 and TRBJ2-3, with D perhaps matching TRBD1 (6 bases). Germline CDR1 is SSHAT and CDR2 is FNYEAQ (reference sequence). CDR3 length: 15 amino acids. V was shortened by 5 bases and J by 4 bases, with 16 bases between the two germline ends. This chain's CDR3 is CASSLGGDGADTQYF. In DNA form, the CDR3 reads TGTGCCAGCAGCCTAGGGGGTGATGGGGCAGATACGCAGTATTTT.

This clonotype was counted a few times. The rearrangement links TRBV4-1 to TRBJ2-3, with 9 bases that match TRBD1. V lost 4 bases to trimming and J lost 5 bases; unmatched junction nucleotides: 10. The CDR3 is 16 amino acids. Germline-derived CDR1 and CDR2 are MGHRA and YSYEKL. CDR3 in amino acids: CASSLHQQGAGDTQYF. The CDR3 bases are TGCGCCAGCAGCCTTCATCAACAGGGGGCGGGAGATACGCAGTATTTT.

V is TRBV5-1 and J is TRBJ1-3; D might be TRBD1 (5 bases). The CDR3 totals 17 residues. Trimming took off 1 base at V and 4 bases at J, with 18 bases between the two ends. CDR1 and CDR2 (germline): SGHRS, YFSETQ. The CDR3 nucleotides read TGCGCCAGCAGCTTGAGGGGATCCTCCGGGTTCGGAAACACCATATATTTT. This encodes CASSLRGSSGFGNTIYF.

In DNA form, the CDR3 reads TGCAGTGCTAGGGGGACGGGGCTCACCGGGACGTTCCAAGAGACCCAGTACTTC. It encodes CSARGTGLTGTFQETQYF. The chain couples TRBV20-1 to TRBJ2-5; perhaps D is TRBD1 or TRBD2 (5 bases each). Germline assignment: CDR1 DFQATT and CDR2 SNEGSKA (reference sequence). The CDR3 sequence is 18 residues long. Deletions cut 3 bases from V and 1 base from J, with 24 bases between.

This chain links TRBV25-1 with TRBJ2-7; 7 nucleotides agree with TRBD1. From germline, CDR1 is MGHDK and CDR2 SYGVNS. This CDR3 is built from 13 residues. V was pared by 4 bases and J by 7 bases, with 7 bases of the junction left unmatched. The DNA of the CDR3 is TGTGCCAGCAGTGTTCTCACAGGGGATGAGCAGTACTTC. Its translation: CASSVLTGDEQYF.

This chain uses TRBV9 with TRBJ2-2; D call uncertain. The CDR3 length is 13 residues. Germline lookup yields CDR1 SGDLS and CDR2 YYNGEE. Trimming removed 4 bases at V and 3 bases at J, with 7 bases between. CDR3 in amino acids: CASSTTDTGELFF. The CDR3 DNA is TGTGCCAGCAGCACCACAGACACCGGGGAGCTGTTTTTT.

The rearrangement joins TRBV19 to TRBJ2-3; 10 bases map to TRBD2. From germline, CDR1 is LNHDA and CDR2 SQIVND (reference sequence). V lost 5 bases and J lost 1; bases outside the gene matches: 12. The CDR3 has 18 amino acids. CDR3 amino acids: CASSSHPPLAGGTDTQYF. The CDR3 coding sequence is TGTGCCAGTAGTTCTCATCCCCCTCTAGCGGGAGGCACAGATACGCAGTATTTT.

The CDR3: CAWGPLAGGLNEQFF. CDR3 sequence (DNA): TGTGCCTGGGGTCCGCTAGCGGGGGGGCTTAATGAGCAGTTCTTC. V is TRBV30 and J is TRBJ2-1, with TRBD2 identical over 12 bases. V shed 5 bases and J 7 bases; nucleotides not matched to a gene: 9. The CDR3 length is 15 residues. CDR1 GTSNPN and CDR2 SVGIG come from the germline V gene (reference sequence).